The clone carrying this T cell receptor (beta chain) was detected many times. Its target is unknown. The time point here: persistent/refractory GD, antithyroid drugs over 5 years with positive TRAb. Researchers made the TCR library from RNA that was extracted from PBMCs. Patients met American Thyroid Association criteria for Graves' disease. The data were obtained in a study of regulatory T cells in long-lasting Graves disease. Study-level information: A definition of persistent Graves' disease required over 5 years of antithyroid drugs plus positive TSH receptor antibodies. Study results and limitations: Patients with persistent disease shared 2,741 public clonotypes, outpacing the roughly 970 shared by new patients. Peripheral blood alone, not thyroid tissue, underwent study.

According to the study, TCR beta libraries were built with iRepertoire HTBI primers and CDR3-region Arm-PCR. TCRdb re-called the multiplex PCR reads with MiXCR, one entry per CDR3 protein. The data hold about 300,000 distinct CDR3 sequences, with more than 20% observed a single time. The CDR3 has 18 amino acids. After removal of 1 base from V and 2 bases from J, the junction contained 11 bases not matched to a gene. Germline V gene data show CDR1 as SEHNR and CDR2 as FQNEAQ (reference sequence). This chain joins TRBV7-9 and TRBJ2-4, with 7 nucleotides matching TRBD2. The source was peripheral blood mononuclear cells (PBMCs), collected when the disease was refractory, from a patient treated with antithyroid drugs. This clonotype was sampled from a female donor with Graves disease. This CDR3 reads CASSLGRLADRTKNIQYF. The CDR3, as DNA: TGTGCCAGCAGCTTAGGACGTCTAGCGGACCGAACCAAAAACATTCAGTACTTC. Complete variable domain (other parts from reference TRBV7-9 and TRBJ2-4): DTGVSQNPRHKITKRGQNVTFRCDPISEHNRLYWYRQTLGQGPEFLTYFQNEAQLEKSRLLSDRFSAERPKGSFSTLEIQRTEQGDSAMYLCASSLGRLADRTKNIQYFGAGTRLSVL.